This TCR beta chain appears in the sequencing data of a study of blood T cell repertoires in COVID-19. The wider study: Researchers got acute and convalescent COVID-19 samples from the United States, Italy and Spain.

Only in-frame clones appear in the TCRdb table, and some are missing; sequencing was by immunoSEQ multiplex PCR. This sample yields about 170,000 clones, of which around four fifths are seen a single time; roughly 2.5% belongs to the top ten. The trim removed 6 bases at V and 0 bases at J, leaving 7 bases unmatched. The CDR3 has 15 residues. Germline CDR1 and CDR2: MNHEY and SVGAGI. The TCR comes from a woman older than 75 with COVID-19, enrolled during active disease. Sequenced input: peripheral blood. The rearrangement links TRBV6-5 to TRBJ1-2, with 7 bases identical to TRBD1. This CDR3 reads CASRPTGDPNYGYTF. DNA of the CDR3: TGTGCCAGCAGACCTACAGGGGATCCTAACTATGGCTACACCTTC.